The entry below describes one T cell receptor (beta chain). CDR1 is SGHDT, CDR2 YYEEEE, per germline. The CDR3 has 14 residues. V was cut by 0 bases and J by 2 bases, with 9 bases left in between. Sequencing was performed with immunoSEQ multiplex PCR; in TCRdb, only in-frame clones are kept and a portion is missing. The repertoire has around 190,000 clones, about 88% of them found once; the top ten carry 1.9%. This record belongs to a study of blood T cell repertoires in COVID-19. About the research overall: Nucleic acid was either cDNA or gDNA, and it came from T cells, B-cell-depleted T cells, or PBMCs.

The sequenced sample was peripheral blood. This TCR was recovered from a man aged 18 to 35 who had recovered from COVID-19. This chain connects TRBV5-6 to TRBJ2-7, with a possible D match to TRBD2 (5 bases). The DNA of the CDR3 is TGTGCCAGCAGCTTGGCGGGGTCGCCCTACGAGCAGTACTTC. It translates to CASSLAGSPYEQYF.